This TCR beta chain stems from a study of T cell responses to AZD1222 COVID-19 vaccine. Study-wide results and limits: Repertoire sampling occurred only after the peak T cell response. Only a handful of individuals given AZD1222 were seropositive at baseline. Most donors were white British and more were female, and clonal diversity was possibly underestimated.

Using immunoSEQ multiplex PCR, the repertoire was profiled, and TCRdb retains in-frame clones only, with some absent. This sample has around 80,000 clones, with around 93% found just once. The CDR3 sequence is 15 residues long. Trimming took 7 bases from V and 6 from J; bases not matched to a gene: 12. The germline V gene encodes CDR1 SGHRS and CDR2 YFSETQ. As for this clone: Its target is not known.

The receptor was isolated from an adult who received the AZD1222 COVID-19 vaccine. Sequencing was performed on peripheral blood, taken 28 days after the second AZD1222 dose. The rearrangement joins TRBV5-1 to TRBJ2-1; 8 bases align to TRBD2. CDR3 DNA sequence: TGCGCCAGCCATTGGGGACTAGGTCGGTCCAATGAGCAGTTCTTC. This translates into CASHWGLGRSNEQFF.